This T cell receptor (beta chain) was documented in a study of cytomegalovirus exposure and HLA in healthy donors. V lost 3 bases, J lost 2 bases, and 16 bases lay in between. This CDR3 has 16 residues. Germline-derived CDR1 and CDR2 are LNHNV and YYDKDF (reference sequence). Study results and caveats: In a later analysis, HLA-associated beta chains showed higher expansion and lower generation probabilities than comparable chains. The study recorded more than 150 TCR beta chains that were cytomegalovirus-associated.

The PCR contained 60 Vbeta and 13 Jbeta primers. Sequenced by immunoSEQ multiplex PCR; TCRdb stores in-frame clones only, minus some. The data hold around 150,000 clones, with more than 80% observed a single time. Turning to this clone: Its specificity is unknown.

The receptor comes from a woman in her 30s in good health and CMV-seropositive. The specimen was PBMCs. The V call is TRBV15, the J call TRBJ1-2; possible D gene TRBD1, 5 bases. The CDR3 coding sequence is TGTGCCACCAGCAGGGAATCGGGGGGTATGAACTATGGCTACACCTTC. Protein: CATSRESGGMNYGYTF. Full variable domain (rest looked up from reference TRBV15 and TRBJ1-2): DAMVIQNPRYQVTQFGKPVTLSCSQTLNHNVMYWYQQKSSQAPKLLFHYYDKDFNNEADTPDNFQSRRPNTSFCFLDIRSPGLGDTAMYLCATSRESGGMNYGYTFGSGTRLTVV.